These T cell receptor beta chains were read from a single sample in a study of T cells after yellow fever vaccination. From the 5' RACE reads, TCRdb called clonotypes with MiXCR, one entry per CDR3 protein. The table includes hundreds of thousands of distinct CDR3 sequences, 12% detected once. Specimen: CD4+ T cells sorted from PBMCs, collected 15 days after the yellow fever booster vaccination. The receptors were sampled from a man between 18 and 29 years old who received the YFV17D yellow fever vaccine. CDR3s include the opening cysteine and the closing phenylalanine or tryptophan. Fields, in order: V gene, clone size, J gene, D gene, CDR3 protein, CDR3 DNA. A D gene is named only where the DNA matches it firmly. Not every row has a clone size; where given, it reads once, few, many or a size class.

V gene: TRBV9
clone size: -
J gene: TRBJ2-3
D gene: -
CDR3 protein: CASSVGRGDTQYF
CDR3 DNA: TGTGCCAGCAGCGTAGGCCGAGGGGATACGCAGTATTTT

V gene: TRBV7-2
clone size: -
J gene: TRBJ1-3
D gene: -
CDR3 protein: CASSLGGAAPSGNTIYF
CDR3 DNA: TGTGCCAGCAGCTTAGGGGGAGCCGCTCCCTCTGGAAACACCATATATTTT

V gene: TRBV2
clone size: -
J gene: TRBJ2-5
D gene: TRBD2
CDR3 protein: CASREVLAQETQYF
CDR3 DNA: TGTGCCAGCAGGGAGGTACTAGCGCAAGAGACCCAGTACTTC

V gene: TRBV24-1
clone size: few
J gene: TRBJ2-3
D gene: -
CDR3 protein: CATSDLSPWDTQYF
CDR3 DNA: TGTGCCACCAGTGATTTGTCACCGTGGGATACGCAGTATTTT

V gene: TRBV4-3
clone size: -
J gene: TRBJ1-6
D gene: TRBD1
CDR3 protein: CASSQDHVRGRADNSPLHF
CDR3 DNA: TGCGCCAGCAGCCAAGATCACGTCAGGGGGAGGGCTGATAATTCACCCCTCCACTTT

V gene: TRBV6-2/TRBV6-3
clone size: few
J gene: TRBJ2-5
D gene: -
CDR3 protein: CASSYLGLVQETQYF
CDR3 DNA: TGTGCCAGCAGTTACCTGGGTCTAGTGCAAGAGACCCAGTACTTC

V gene: TRBV6-2/TRBV6-3
clone size: few
J gene: TRBJ2-1
D gene: TRBD1
CDR3 protein: CASRRQGDNEQFF
CDR3 DNA: TGTGCCAGCAGGAGACAGGGGGATAATGAGCAGTTCTTC

V gene: TRBV5-1
clone size: -
J gene: TRBJ2-4
D gene: -
CDR3 protein: CASSLAAGHENIQYF
CDR3 DNA: TGCGCCAGCAGCTTGGCCGCGGGCCATGAAAACATTCAGTACTTC

V gene: TRBV9
clone size: few
J gene: TRBJ2-1
D gene: -
CDR3 protein: CASSVVGGGASSDEQFF
CDR3 DNA: TGTGCCAGCAGCGTAGTGGGTGGCGGGGCGTCCTCCGATGAGCAGTTCTTC

V gene: TRBV10-3
clone size: -
J gene: TRBJ2-2
D gene: TRBD1
CDR3 protein: CAIGKGATGELFF
CDR3 DNA: TGTGCCATCGGGAAGGGGGCAACCGGGGAGCTGTTTTTT

V gene: TRBV5-4
clone size: -
J gene: TRBJ1-1
D gene: -
CDR3 protein: CASSLETGPMNTEAFF
CDR3 DNA: TGTGCCAGCAGCTTAGAGACAGGCCCGATGAACACTGAAGCTTTCTTT

V gene: TRBV19
clone size: -
J gene: TRBJ1-5
D gene: -
CDR3 protein: CASSISGFQPQHF
CDR3 DNA: TGTGCCAGTAGTATCTCGGGTTTCCAGCCCCAGCATTTT

V gene: TRBV12-3/TRBV12-4
clone size: few
J gene: TRBJ2-1
D gene: TRBD2
CDR3 protein: CASTLLGGSYDEQFF
CDR3 DNA: TGTGCCAGCACCCTCCTGGGGGGGTCTTACGATGAGCAGTTCTTC

V gene: TRBV7-2
clone size: -
J gene: TRBJ2-3
D gene: -
CDR3 protein: CASSSRTETDTQYF
CDR3 DNA: TGTGCCAGCAGCAGCCGGACAGAGACAGATACGCAGTATTTT

V gene: TRBV5-1
clone size: -
J gene: TRBJ1-1
D gene: -
CDR3 protein: CASSLLVNTEAFF
CDR3 DNA: TGCGCCAGCAGCTTGCTAGTGAACACTGAAGCTTTCTTT

V gene: TRBV6-5
clone size: few
J gene: TRBJ1-1
D gene: -
CDR3 protein: CASSYYRQANTEAFF
CDR3 DNA: TGTGCCAGCAGTTACTACCGACAGGCGAACACTGAAGCTTTCTTT

V gene: TRBV7-2
clone size: many
J gene: TRBJ2-3
D gene: TRBD1
CDR3 protein: CASRLTGGEPTRTDTQYF
CDR3 DNA: TGTGCCAGCAGGTTGACAGGGGGCGAACCGACCCGCACAGATACGCAGTATTTT

V gene: TRBV12-3/TRBV12-4
clone size: -
J gene: TRBJ1-2
D gene: -
CDR3 protein: CASSPRESYGYTF
CDR3 DNA: TGTGCCAGCAGTCCCAGGGAATCCTATGGCTACACCTTC

V gene: TRBV5-5
clone size: many
J gene: TRBJ2-2
D gene: TRBD1
CDR3 protein: CASSSGQGAGTGELFF
CDR3 DNA: TGTGCCAGCAGCTCGGGACAGGGCGCTGGCACCGGGGAGCTGTTTTTT

V gene: TRBV6-2/TRBV6-3
clone size: -
J gene: TRBJ2-7
D gene: TRBD2
CDR3 protein: CASRKTSGVYEQYF
CDR3 DNA: TGTGCCAGCAGAAAAACTAGCGGGGTCTACGAGCAGTACTTC

V gene: TRBV11-2
clone size: -
J gene: TRBJ1-6
D gene: -
CDR3 protein: CASSLEIPNSPLHF
CDR3 DNA: TGTGCCAGCAGCTTAGAAATACCGAATTCACCCCTCCACTTT

V gene: TRBV6-2/TRBV6-3
clone size: -
J gene: TRBJ1-1
D gene: -
CDR3 protein: CASARLVAEAFF
CDR3 DNA: TGTGCCAGCGCCCGGTTGGTAGCTGAAGCTTTCTTT

V gene: TRBV15
clone size: few
J gene: TRBJ2-1
D gene: TRBD1
CDR3 protein: CATSRETGGYNEQFF
CDR3 DNA: TGTGCCACCAGCAGAGAGACAGGGGGGTACAATGAGCAGTTCTTC

V gene: TRBV7-6
clone size: few
J gene: TRBJ1-1
D gene: -
CDR3 protein: CASSPYPTVEAFF
CDR3 DNA: TGTGCCAGCAGCCCTTATCCGACAGTTGAAGCTTTCTTT

V gene: TRBV6-2/TRBV6-3
clone size: -
J gene: TRBJ2-3
D gene: -
CDR3 protein: CASSYGGGPRGTDTQYF
CDR3 DNA: TGTGCCAGCAGTTACGGTGGAGGTCCCCGCGGCACAGATACGCAGTATTTT

V gene: TRBV7-9
clone size: few
J gene: TRBJ2-3
D gene: -
CDR3 protein: CASSLGVPDTQYF
CDR3 DNA: TGTGCCAGCAGCTTAGGAGTCCCAGATACGCAGTATTTT

V gene: TRBV5-1
clone size: few
J gene: TRBJ2-3
D gene: -
CDR3 protein: CASSKLDTQYF
CDR3 DNA: TGCGCCAGCAGCAAGCTGGATACGCAGTATTTT

V gene: TRBV7-9
clone size: many
J gene: TRBJ2-3
D gene: -
CDR3 protein: CASQQGPSTDTQYF
CDR3 DNA: TGTGCCAGCCAGCAGGGGCCAAGCACAGATACGCAGTATTTT

V gene: TRBV5-1
clone size: -
J gene: TRBJ2-5
D gene: -
CDR3 protein: CASSLALRTAEQENQYF
CDR3 DNA: TGCGCCAGCAGCTTGGCCCTTCGGACAGCAGAACAAGAGAACCAGTACTTC

V gene: TRBV27
clone size: -
J gene: TRBJ2-4
D gene: TRBD2
CDR3 protein: CASSSTSGGAKNIQYF
CDR3 DNA: TGTGCCAGCAGTTCCACTAGCGGGGGGGCCAAAAACATTCAGTACTTC

V gene: TRBV5-1
clone size: many
J gene: TRBJ2-7
D gene: TRBD1
CDR3 protein: CASSFPQTGGDEQYF
CDR3 DNA: TGCGCCAGCAGCTTCCCACAGACAGGGGGCGACGAGCAGTACTTC

V gene: TRBV25-1
clone size: -
J gene: TRBJ1-4
D gene: -
CDR3 protein: CASRGRVAEKLFF
CDR3 DNA: TGTGCCAGCAGGGGCAGGGTCGCTGAAAAACTGTTTTTT

V gene: TRBV10-3
clone size: -
J gene: TRBJ2-4
D gene: -
CDR3 protein: CAISESSLGSGLAKNIQYF
CDR3 DNA: TGTGCCATCAGTGAGTCGAGCCTGGGCAGCGGGCTAGCCAAAAACATTCAGTACTTC

V gene: TRBV14
clone size: -
J gene: TRBJ2-5
D gene: -
CDR3 protein: CASSRGMRETQYF
CDR3 DNA: TGTGCCAGCAGCCGCGGGATGAGGGAGACCCAGTACTTC

V gene: TRBV7-2
clone size: -
J gene: TRBJ2-3
D gene: TRBD2
CDR3 protein: CASSLIGLAVESSTDTQYF
CDR3 DNA: TGTGCCAGCAGCCTTATTGGGCTAGCGGTTGAAAGTAGCACAGATACGCAGTATTTT

V gene: TRBV6-5
clone size: few
J gene: TRBJ2-3
D gene: TRBD2
CDR3 protein: CASSYFAGGRDTQYF
CDR3 DNA: TGTGCCAGCAGTTACTTTGCGGGGGGGCGAGATACGCAGTATTTT

V gene: TRBV7-9
clone size: -
J gene: TRBJ1-6
D gene: -
CDR3 protein: CASSTGTQGSPLHF
CDR3 DNA: TGTGCCAGCAGCACCGGGACTCAGGGTTCACCCCTCCACTTT

V gene: TRBV7-2
clone size: -
J gene: TRBJ2-3
D gene: TRBD2
CDR3 protein: CASSLDGGLGDTQYF
CDR3 DNA: TGTGCCAGCAGCTTAGACGGGGGGTTAGGAGATACGCAGTATTTT

V gene: TRBV7-8
clone size: few
J gene: TRBJ2-7
D gene: -
CDR3 protein: CASSLISGPLGYEQYF
CDR3 DNA: TGTGCCAGCAGCTTAATCTCGGGCCCCCTGGGCTACGAGCAGTACTTC

V gene: TRBV18
clone size: -
J gene: TRBJ2-5
D gene: -
CDR3 protein: CASSPGGWRQETQYF
CDR3 DNA: TGTGCCAGCTCACCAGGTGGATGGCGCCAAGAGACCCAGTACTTC

V gene: TRBV5-1
clone size: few
J gene: TRBJ1-6
D gene: -
CDR3 protein: CASSGDLGSPLHF
CDR3 DNA: TGCGCCAGCAGCGGCGACCTGGGGTCACCCCTCCACTTT

V gene: TRBV11-2
clone size: once
J gene: TRBJ1-5
D gene: TRBD1
CDR3 protein: CASSQDRGSNQPQHF
CDR3 DNA: TGTGCCAGCAGCCAGGACAGGGGGAGCAATCAGCCCCAGCATTTT

V gene: TRBV12-3/TRBV12-4
clone size: few
J gene: TRBJ2-6
D gene: -
CDR3 protein: CASVRGELGANVLTF
CDR3 DNA: TGTGCCAGCGTTAGAGGGGAGCTCGGGGCCAACGTCCTGACTTTC

V gene: TRBV7-2
clone size: few
J gene: TRBJ1-1
D gene: -
CDR3 protein: CASSQDGNTEAFF
CDR3 DNA: TGTGCCAGCAGCCAAGACGGGAACACTGAAGCTTTCTTT

V gene: TRBV4-3
clone size: many
J gene: TRBJ2-5
D gene: -
CDR3 protein: CASSLDRNQETQYF
CDR3 DNA: TGCGCCAGCAGCCTCGACCGGAACCAAGAGACCCAGTACTTC

V gene: TRBV5-1
clone size: -
J gene: TRBJ2-5
D gene: TRBD1
CDR3 protein: CASSRDREQETQYF
CDR3 DNA: TGCGCCAGCAGCCGGGACAGGGAACAAGAGACCCAGTACTTC

V gene: TRBV4-3
clone size: few
J gene: TRBJ1-2
D gene: -
CDR3 protein: CASSQETSHLGGYTF
CDR3 DNA: TGCGCCAGCAGCCAAGAGACGAGTCACTTGGGAGGCTACACCTTC

V gene: TRBV6-5
clone size: -
J gene: TRBJ2-7
D gene: -
CDR3 protein: CASSYPGQQYF
CDR3 DNA: TGTGCCAGCAGTTACCCGGGACAGCAGTACTTC

V gene: TRBV10-2
clone size: -
J gene: TRBJ2-7
D gene: TRBD1
CDR3 protein: CASSEAGGRHEQYF
CDR3 DNA: TGCGCCAGCAGTGAGGCAGGGGGCAGGCACGAGCAGTACTTC

V gene: TRBV20-1
clone size: -
J gene: TRBJ1-2
D gene: TRBD1
CDR3 protein: CSARTTGSNYGYTF
CDR3 DNA: TGCAGTGCTAGAACGACAGGGTCCAACTATGGCTACACCTTC

V gene: TRBV25-1
clone size: -
J gene: TRBJ2-1
D gene: TRBD2
CDR3 protein: CASSAPPAGDSYNEQFF
CDR3 DNA: TGTGCCAGCAGTGCCCCCCCCGCGGGGGATTCCTACAATGAGCAGTTCTTC

V gene: TRBV7-9
clone size: many
J gene: TRBJ1-2
D gene: -
CDR3 protein: CASSLRGAYGYTF
CDR3 DNA: TGTGCCAGCAGCCTTCGGGGTGCCTATGGCTACACCTTC

V gene: TRBV6-5
clone size: -
J gene: TRBJ1-5
D gene: -
CDR3 protein: CASSYSLPGSDSNQPQHF
CDR3 DNA: TGTGCCAGCAGTTACTCACTACCTGGCAGCGATAGCAATCAGCCCCAGCATTTT